This TCR beta chain was retrieved from a study of cytomegalovirus exposure and HLA in healthy donors. The trim removed 0 bases at V and 2 bases at J, leaving 7 bases unmatched. Germline CDR1 SGHRS, CDR2 YFSETQ. The CDR3 has 16 residues. As regards this clone: Antigen: not known.

Findings and caveats of the study: Among donors in an Asian-associated ancestry cluster, a later analysis reportedly found fewer N-insertions than the approximately 700-donor mean. In a later analysis, CMV-associated beta chains were mostly HLA-associated, it appeared.

PCR primers comprised 60 Vbeta and 13 Jbeta primers. Assay used: immunoSEQ multiplex PCR; TCRdb lists only in-frame clones, some missing. The table has about 120,000 clones, roughly 80% seen once. This TCR came from a man aged 30 to 45 in good health and CMV-seronegative. This rearrangement joins TRBV5-1 to TRBJ1-1, with 7 bases aligning to TRBD1. Sample: PBMCs. The CDR3 here is CASSLDGAGGNTEAFF. DNA of the CDR3: TGCGCCAGCAGCTTGGATGGGGCAGGGGGTAACACTGAAGCTTTCTTT.